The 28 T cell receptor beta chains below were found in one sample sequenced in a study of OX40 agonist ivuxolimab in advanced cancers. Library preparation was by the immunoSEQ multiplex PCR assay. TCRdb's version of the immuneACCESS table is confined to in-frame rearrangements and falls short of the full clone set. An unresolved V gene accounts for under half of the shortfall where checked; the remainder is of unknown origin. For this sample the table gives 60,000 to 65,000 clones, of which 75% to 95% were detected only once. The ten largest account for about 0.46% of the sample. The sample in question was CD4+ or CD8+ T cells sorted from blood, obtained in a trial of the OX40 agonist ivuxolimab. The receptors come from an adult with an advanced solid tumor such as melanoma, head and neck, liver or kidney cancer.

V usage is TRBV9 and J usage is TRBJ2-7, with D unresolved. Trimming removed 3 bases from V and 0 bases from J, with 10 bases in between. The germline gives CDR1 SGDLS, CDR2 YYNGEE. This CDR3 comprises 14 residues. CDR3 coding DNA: TGTGCCAGCAGCGCGGGTATTGGCTCCTACGAGCAGTACTTC. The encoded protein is CASSAGIGSYEQYF.

The CDR3 sequence is CASSLGRKGDTQYF. In DNA, the CDR3 is TGTGCCAGCAGCTTAGGTAGGAAGGGAGATACGCAGTATTTT. The chain employs TRBV13 and TRBJ2-3, with unresolved D. Germline V gene data show CDR1 as PRHDT and CDR2 as FYEKMQ (reference sequence). The ends were cut back, 0 bases at V and 5 bases at J, with 9 bases in the middle. CDR3 length: 14 residues.

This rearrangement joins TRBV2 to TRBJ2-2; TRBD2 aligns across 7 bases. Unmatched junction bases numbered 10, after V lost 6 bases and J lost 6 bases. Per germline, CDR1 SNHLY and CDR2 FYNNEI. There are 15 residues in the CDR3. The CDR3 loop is CASRLGGGPAGELFF. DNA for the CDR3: TGTGCCAGCAGATTGGGGGGAGGGCCGGCCGGGGAGCTGTTTTTT.

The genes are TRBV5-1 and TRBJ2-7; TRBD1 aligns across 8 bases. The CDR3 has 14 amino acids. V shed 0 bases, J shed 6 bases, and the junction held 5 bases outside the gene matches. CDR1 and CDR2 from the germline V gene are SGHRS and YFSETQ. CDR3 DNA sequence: TGCGCCAGCAGCTTGGGGACAGGGCCGGGCGAGCAGTACTTC. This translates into CASSLGTGPGEQYF.

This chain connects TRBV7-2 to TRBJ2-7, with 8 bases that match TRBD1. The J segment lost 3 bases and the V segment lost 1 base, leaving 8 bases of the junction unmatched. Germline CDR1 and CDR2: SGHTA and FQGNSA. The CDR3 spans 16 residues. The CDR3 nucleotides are TGTGCCAGCAGCTTAGGAGGGGCAGGGGGCATCTACGAGCAGTACTTC. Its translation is CASSLGGAGGIYEQYF.

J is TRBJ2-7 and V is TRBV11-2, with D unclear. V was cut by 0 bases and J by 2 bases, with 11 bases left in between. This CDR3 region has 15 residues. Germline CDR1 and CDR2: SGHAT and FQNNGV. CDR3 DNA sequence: TGTGCCAGCAGCTTAGAGGATCGGTCGACCTACGAGCAGTACTTC. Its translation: CASSLEDRSTYEQYF.

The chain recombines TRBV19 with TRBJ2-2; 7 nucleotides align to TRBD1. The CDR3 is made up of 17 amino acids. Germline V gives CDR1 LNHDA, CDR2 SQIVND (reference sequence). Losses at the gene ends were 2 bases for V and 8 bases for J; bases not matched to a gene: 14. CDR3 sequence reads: CASSIRPYNRGRGELFF. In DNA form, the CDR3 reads TGTGCCAGTAGTATAAGACCGTATAACAGGGGCAGAGGGGAGCTGTTTTTT. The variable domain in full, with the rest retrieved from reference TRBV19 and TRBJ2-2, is DGGITQSPKYLFRKEGQNVTLSCEQNLNHDAMYWYRQDPGQGLRLIYYSQIVNDFQKGDIAEGYSVSREKKESFPLTVTSAQKNPTAFYLCASSIRPYNRGRGELFFGEGSRLTVL.

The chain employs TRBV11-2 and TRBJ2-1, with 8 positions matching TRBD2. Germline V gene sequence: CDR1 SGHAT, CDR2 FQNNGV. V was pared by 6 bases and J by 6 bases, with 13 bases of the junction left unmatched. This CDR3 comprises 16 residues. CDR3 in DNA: TGTGCCAGCAGACATTTAAGGACTAGCTACTCCAATGAGCAGTTCTTC. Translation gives CASRHLRTSYSNEQFF.

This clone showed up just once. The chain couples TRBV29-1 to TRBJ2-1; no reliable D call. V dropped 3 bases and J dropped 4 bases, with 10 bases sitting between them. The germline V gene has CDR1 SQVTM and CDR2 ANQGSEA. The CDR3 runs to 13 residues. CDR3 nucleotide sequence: TGCAGCGTTGAGGCCCAGAGTTACAATGAGCAGTTCTTC. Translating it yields CSVEAQSYNEQFF.

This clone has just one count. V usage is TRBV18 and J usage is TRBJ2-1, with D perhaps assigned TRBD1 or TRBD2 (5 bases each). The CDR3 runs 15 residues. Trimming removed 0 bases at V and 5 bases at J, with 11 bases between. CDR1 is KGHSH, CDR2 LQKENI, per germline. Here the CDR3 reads CASSPPGRMDNEQFF. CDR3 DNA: TGTGCCAGCTCACCACCGGGACGGATGGACAATGAGCAGTTCTTC.

As DNA, the CDR3 is TGTGCCAGCAGTTTATCGGTTACAGACCCTATCCCCTATGGCTACACCTTC. Its translation is CASSLSVTDPIPYGYTF. The chain couples TRBV27 to TRBJ1-2; D gene uncertain. The CDR3 contains 17 residues. Trimming pared 0 bases from V and 4 bases from J, leaving 18 bases between. CDR1 is MNHEY and CDR2 is SMNVEV in the germline V gene (reference sequence).

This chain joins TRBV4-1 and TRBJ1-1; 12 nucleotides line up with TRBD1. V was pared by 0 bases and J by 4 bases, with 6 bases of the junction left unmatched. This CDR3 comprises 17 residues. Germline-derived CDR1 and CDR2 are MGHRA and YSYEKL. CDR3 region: CASSQEGTGGASTEAFF. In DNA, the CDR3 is TGCGCCAGCAGCCAAGAAGGGACAGGGGGCGCGTCCACTGAAGCTTTCTTT.

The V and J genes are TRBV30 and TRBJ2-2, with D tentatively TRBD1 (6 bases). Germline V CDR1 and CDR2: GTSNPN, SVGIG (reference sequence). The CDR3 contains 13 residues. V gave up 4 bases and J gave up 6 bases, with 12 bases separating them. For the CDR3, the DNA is TGTGCCTGGACAGGGGCTTTCCCCGGGGAGCTGTTTTTT. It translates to CAWTGAFPGELFF.

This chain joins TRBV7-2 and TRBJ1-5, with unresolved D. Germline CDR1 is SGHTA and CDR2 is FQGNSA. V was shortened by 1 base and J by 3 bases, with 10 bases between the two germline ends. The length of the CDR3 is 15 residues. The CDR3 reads CASSLGDVSNQPQHF. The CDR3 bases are TGTGCCAGCAGCTTAGGGGATGTATCCAATCAGCCCCAGCATTTT.

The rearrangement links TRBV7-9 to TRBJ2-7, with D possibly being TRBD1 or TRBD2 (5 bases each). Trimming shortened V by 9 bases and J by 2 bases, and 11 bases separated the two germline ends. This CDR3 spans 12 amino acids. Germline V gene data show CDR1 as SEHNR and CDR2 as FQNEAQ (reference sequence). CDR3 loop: CASRDAAYEQYF. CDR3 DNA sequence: TGTGCCAGTCGGGACGCGGCCTACGAGCAGTACTTC.

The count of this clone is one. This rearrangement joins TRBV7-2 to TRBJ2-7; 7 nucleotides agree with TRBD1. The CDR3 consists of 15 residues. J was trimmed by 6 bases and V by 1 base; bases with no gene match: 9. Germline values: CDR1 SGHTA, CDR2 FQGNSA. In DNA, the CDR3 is TGTGCCAGCAGCTTAGACAGGGGAGAAACTGTCGAGCAGTACTTC. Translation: CASSLDRGETVEQYF.

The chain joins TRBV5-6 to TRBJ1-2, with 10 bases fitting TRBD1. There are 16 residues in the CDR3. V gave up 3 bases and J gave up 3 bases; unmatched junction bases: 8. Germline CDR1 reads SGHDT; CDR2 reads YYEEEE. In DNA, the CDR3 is TGTGCCAGCAGCTACCTTGGGACAGGGGAGCACTATGGCTACACCTTC. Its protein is CASSYLGTGEHYGYTF.

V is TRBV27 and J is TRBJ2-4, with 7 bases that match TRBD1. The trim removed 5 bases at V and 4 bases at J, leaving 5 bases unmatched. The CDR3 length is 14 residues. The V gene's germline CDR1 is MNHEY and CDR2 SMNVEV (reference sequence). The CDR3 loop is CASSTQTGKNIQYF. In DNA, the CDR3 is TGTGCCAGCAGTACCCAGACAGGGAAAAACATTCAGTACTTC.

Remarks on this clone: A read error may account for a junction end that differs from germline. In DNA form, the CDR3 reads TGTGCCAGCAGCCACGGGACACCTCGGAAAACTGTTTTT. It encodes CASSHGTPRKTVF. This chain uses TRBV6-5 with TRBJ1-4; perhaps TRBD1 as D (6 bases). Germline V gene data show CDR1 as MNHEY and CDR2 as SVGAGI. This CDR3 spans 13 amino acids.

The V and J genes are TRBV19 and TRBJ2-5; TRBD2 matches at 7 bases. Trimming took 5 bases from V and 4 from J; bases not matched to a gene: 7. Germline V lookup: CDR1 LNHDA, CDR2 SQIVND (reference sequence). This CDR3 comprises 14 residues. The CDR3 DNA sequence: TGTGCCAGTAGTTCGGGGGGAGTCAGAGAGACCCAGTACTTC. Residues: CASSSGGVRETQYF.

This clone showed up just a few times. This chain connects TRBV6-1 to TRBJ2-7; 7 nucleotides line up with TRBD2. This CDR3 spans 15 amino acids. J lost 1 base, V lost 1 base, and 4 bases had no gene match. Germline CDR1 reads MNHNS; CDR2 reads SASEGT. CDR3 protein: CASSEGGSRSYEQYF. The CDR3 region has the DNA TGTGCCAGCAGTGAAGGCGGGAGCCGTTCCTACGAGCAGTACTTC.

In DNA form, the CDR3 reads TGTGCCAGTAGCGGACAGGGGGCCGCAGATACGCAGTATTTT. Translating gives CASSGQGAADTQYF. This chain links TRBV19 with TRBJ2-3; 11 bases map to TRBD1. Germline V CDR1 and CDR2: LNHDA, SQIVND (reference sequence). Trimming at V came to 6 bases and at J to 4 bases, leaving 3 bases not matched to a gene. This CDR3 is 14 amino acids long.

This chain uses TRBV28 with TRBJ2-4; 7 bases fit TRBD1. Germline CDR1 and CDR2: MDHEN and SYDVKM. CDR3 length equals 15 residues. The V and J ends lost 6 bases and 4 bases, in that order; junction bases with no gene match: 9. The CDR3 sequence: CASRSPTGWKNIQYF. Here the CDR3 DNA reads TGTGCCAGCAGGTCCCCGACAGGGTGGAAAAACATTCAGTACTTC.

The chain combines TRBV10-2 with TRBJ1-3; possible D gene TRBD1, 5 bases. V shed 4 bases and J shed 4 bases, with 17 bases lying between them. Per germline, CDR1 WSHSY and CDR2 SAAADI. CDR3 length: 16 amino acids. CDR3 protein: CASSGDLGSSGNTIYF. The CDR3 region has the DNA TGCGCCAGCAGTGGGGACCTTGGCAGTTCGGGAAACACCATATATTTT.

The CDR3 sequence: CASSYVGARGNEQFF. The CDR3, as DNA: TGTGCCAGCAGTTACGTGGGAGCTCGGGGGAATGAGCAGTTCTTC. This chain connects TRBV6-5 to TRBJ2-1, with a possible D match to TRBD2 (6 bases). This CDR3 has 15 amino acids. Deletions cut 2 bases from V and 7 bases from J, with 15 bases between. Germline V lookup: CDR1 MNHEY, CDR2 SVGAGI.

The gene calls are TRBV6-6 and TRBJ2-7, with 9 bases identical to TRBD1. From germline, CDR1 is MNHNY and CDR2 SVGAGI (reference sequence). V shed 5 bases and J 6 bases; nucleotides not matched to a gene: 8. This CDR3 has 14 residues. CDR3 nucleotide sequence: TGTGCCAGCAGTGGGGGGGGACAGGGTTCCGAGCAGTACTTC. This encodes CASSGGGQGSEQYF.

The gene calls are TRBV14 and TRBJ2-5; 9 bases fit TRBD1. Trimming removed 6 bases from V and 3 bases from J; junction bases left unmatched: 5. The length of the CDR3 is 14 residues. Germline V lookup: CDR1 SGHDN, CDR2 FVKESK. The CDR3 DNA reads TGTGCCAGCAGTCCCCGGACAGGGGAAGAGACCCAGTACTTC. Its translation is CASSPRTGEETQYF.

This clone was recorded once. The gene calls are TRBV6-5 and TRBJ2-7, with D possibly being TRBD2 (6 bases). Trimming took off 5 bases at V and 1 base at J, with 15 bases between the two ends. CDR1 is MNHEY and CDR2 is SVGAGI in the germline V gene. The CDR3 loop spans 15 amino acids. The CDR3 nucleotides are TGTGCCAGCAGTAAACCTCTAGCGCGATCCTACGAGCAGTACTTC. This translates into CASSKPLARSYEQYF.